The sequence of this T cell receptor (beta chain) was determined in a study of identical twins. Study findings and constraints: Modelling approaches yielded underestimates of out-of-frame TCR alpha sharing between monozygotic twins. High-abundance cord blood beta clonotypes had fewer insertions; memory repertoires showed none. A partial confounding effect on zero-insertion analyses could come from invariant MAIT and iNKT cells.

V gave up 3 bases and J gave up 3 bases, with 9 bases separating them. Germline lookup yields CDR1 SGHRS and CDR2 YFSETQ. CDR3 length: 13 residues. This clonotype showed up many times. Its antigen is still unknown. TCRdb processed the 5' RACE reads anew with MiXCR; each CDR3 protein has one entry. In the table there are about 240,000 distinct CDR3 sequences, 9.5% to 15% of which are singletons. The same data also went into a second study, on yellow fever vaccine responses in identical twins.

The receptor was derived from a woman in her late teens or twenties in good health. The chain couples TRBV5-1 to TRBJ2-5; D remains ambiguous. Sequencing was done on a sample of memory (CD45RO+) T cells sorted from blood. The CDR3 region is CASSSHFEETQYF. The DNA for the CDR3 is TGCGCCAGCAGCTCCCACTTCGAAGAGACCCAGTACTTC.